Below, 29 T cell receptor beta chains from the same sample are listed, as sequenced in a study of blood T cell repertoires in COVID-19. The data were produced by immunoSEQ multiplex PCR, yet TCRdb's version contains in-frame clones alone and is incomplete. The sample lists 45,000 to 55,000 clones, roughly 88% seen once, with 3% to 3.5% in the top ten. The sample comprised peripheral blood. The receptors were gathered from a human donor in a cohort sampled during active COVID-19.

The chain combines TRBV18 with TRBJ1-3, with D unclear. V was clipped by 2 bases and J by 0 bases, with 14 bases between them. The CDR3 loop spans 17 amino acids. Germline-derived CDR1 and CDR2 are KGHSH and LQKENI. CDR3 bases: TGTGCCAGCTCACCAGGATTGGCGCGGAGCTCTGGAAACACCATATATTTT. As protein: CASSPGLARSSGNTIYF.

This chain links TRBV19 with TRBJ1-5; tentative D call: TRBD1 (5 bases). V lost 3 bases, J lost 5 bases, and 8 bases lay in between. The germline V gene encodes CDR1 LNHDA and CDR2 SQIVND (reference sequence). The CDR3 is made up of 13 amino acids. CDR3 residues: CASSIRGDQPQHF. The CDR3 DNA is TGTGCCAGTAGTATTAGGGGCGATCAGCCCCAGCATTTT.

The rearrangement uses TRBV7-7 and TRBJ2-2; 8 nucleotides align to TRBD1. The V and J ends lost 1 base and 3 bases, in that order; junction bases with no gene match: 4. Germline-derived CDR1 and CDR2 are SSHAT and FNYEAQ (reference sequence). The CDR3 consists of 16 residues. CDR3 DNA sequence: TGTGCCAGCAGCTTAGACGGGACAGGTGACACCGGGGAGCTGTTTTTT. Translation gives CASSLDGTGDTGELFF.

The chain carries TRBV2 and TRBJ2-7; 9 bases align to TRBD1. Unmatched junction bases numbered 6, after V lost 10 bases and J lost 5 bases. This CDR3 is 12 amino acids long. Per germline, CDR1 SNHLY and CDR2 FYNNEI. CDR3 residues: CATGTGFDEQYF. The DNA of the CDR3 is TGTGCCACTGGGACAGGGTTCGACGAGCAGTACTTC.

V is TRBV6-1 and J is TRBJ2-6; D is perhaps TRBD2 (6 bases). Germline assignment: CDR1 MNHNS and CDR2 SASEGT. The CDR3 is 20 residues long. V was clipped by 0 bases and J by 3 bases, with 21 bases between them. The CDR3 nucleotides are TGTGCCAGCAGTGAAGCGGGACGGGACTCGAGGCGCGATGGGGCCAACGTCCTGACTTTC. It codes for CASSEAGRDSRRDGANVLTF.

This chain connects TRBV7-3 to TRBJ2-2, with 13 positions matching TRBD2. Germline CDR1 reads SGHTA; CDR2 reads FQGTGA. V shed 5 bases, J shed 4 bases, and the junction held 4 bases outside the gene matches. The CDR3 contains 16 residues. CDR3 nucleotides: TGTGCCAGCAGCGGTACTAGCGGGAGGGGCACCGGGGAGCTGTTTTTT. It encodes CASSGTSGRGTGELFF.

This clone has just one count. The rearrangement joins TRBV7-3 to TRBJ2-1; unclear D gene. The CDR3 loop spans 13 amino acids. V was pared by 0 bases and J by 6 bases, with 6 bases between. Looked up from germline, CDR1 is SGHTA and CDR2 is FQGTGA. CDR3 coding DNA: TGTGCCAGCAGCTTAACGGGCCCCAATGAGCAGTTCTTC. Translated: CASSLTGPNEQFF.

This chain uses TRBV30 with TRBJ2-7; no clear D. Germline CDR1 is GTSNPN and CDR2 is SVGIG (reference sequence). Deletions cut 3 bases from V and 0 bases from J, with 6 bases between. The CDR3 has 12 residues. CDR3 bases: TGTGCCTGGAGCCCAGTCTCCTACGAGCAGTACTTC. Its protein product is CAWSPVSYEQYF.

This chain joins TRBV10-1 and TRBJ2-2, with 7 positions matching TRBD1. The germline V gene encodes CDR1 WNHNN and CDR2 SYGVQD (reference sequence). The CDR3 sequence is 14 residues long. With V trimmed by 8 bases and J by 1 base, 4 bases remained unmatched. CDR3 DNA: TGCGCCAGCCGACAGGGCGGGAACACCGGGGAGCTGTTTTTT. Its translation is CASRQGGNTGELFF.

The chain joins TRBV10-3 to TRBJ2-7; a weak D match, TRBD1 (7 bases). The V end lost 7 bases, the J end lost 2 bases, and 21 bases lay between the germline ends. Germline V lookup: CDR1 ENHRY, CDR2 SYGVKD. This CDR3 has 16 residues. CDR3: CAINGAYGGGPYEQYF. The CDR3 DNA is TGTGCCATCAACGGAGCCTATGGAGGGGGCCCCTACGAGCAGTACTTC.

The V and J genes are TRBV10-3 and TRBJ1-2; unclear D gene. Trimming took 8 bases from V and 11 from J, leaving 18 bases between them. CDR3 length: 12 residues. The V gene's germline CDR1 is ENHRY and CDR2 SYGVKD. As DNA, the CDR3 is TGTGCCATCGCCTCGAGGGCGCAGCTTTACACCTTC. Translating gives CAIASRAQLYTF.

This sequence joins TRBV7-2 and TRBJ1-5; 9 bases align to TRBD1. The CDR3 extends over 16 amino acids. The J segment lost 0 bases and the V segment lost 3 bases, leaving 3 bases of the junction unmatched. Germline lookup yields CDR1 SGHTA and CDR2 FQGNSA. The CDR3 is CASSLGQGNSNQPQHF. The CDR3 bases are TGTGCCAGCAGCTTGGGACAGGGAAATAGCAATCAGCCCCAGCATTTT.

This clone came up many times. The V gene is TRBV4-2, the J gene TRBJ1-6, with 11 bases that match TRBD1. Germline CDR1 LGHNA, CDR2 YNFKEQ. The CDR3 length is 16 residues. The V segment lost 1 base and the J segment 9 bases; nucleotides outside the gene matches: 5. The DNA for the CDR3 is TGTGCCAGCAGCCAAGGATCAGGGACAGGGGGTTCACCCCTCCACTTT. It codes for CASSQGSGTGGSPLHF.

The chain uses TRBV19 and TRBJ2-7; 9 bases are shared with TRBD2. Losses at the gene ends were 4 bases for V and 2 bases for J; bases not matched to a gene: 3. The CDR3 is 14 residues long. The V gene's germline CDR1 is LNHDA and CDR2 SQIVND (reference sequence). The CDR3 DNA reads TGTGCCAGTAGTACTGCGGGAGGGACCTACGAGCAGTACTTC. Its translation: CASSTAGGTYEQYF. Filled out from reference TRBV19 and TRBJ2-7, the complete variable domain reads DGGITQSPKYLFRKEGQNVTLSCEQNLNHDAMYWYRQDPGQGLRLIYYSQIVNDFQKGDIAEGYSVSREKKESFPLTVTSAQKNPTAFYLCASSTAGGTYEQYFGPGTRLTVT.

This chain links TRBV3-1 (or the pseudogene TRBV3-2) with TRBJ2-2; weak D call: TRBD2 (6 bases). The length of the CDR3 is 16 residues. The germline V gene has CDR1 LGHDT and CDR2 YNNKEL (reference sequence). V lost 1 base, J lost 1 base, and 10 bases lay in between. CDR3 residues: CASSQGASENTGELFF. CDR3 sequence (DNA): TGTGCCAGCAGCCAAGGAGCTAGCGAGAACACCGGGGAGCTGTTTTTT.

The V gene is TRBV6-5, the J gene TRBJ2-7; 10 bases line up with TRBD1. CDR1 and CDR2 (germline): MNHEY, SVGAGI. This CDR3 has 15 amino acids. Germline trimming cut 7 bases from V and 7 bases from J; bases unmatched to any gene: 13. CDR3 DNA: TGTGCCAGCACCGACGCGGGGACAGGGGTGGGGGAGCAGTACTTC. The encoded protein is CASTDAGTGVGEQYF.

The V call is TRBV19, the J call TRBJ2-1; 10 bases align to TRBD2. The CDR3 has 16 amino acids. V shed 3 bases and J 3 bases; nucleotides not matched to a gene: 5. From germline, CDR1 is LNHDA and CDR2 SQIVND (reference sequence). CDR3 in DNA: TGTGCCAGTAGTATTACGCCTAGCGGGAGCTACAATGAGCAGTTCTTC. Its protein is CASSITPSGSYNEQFF.

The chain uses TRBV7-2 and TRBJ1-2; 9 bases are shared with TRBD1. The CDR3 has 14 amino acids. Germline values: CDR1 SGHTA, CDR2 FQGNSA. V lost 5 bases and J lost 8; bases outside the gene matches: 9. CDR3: CASSPQGQGGGYTF. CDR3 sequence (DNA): TGTGCCAGCAGCCCACAGGGACAGGGCGGGGGCTACACCTTC.

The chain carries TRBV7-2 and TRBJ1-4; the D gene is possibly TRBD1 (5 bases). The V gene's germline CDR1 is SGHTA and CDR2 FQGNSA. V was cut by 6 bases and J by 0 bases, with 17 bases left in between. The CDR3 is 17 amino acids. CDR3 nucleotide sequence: TGTGCCAGCAGGTCCGGGACGGGAGTTGCAACTAATGAAAAACTGTTTTTT. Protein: CASRSGTGVATNEKLFF.

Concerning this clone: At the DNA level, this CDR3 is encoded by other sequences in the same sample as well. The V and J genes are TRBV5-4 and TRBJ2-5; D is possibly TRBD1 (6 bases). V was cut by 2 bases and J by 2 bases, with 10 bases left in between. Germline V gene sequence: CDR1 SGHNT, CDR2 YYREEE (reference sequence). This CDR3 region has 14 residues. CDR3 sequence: CASSLGQTQETQYF. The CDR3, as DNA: TGTGCCAGCAGCTTAGGACAGACTCAAGAGACCCAGTACTTC.

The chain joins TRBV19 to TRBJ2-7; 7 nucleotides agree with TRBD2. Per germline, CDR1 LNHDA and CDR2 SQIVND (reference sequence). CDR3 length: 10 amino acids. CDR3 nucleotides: TGTTCGCGGGGGAAGTACGAGCAGTACTTC. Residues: CSRGKYEQYF.

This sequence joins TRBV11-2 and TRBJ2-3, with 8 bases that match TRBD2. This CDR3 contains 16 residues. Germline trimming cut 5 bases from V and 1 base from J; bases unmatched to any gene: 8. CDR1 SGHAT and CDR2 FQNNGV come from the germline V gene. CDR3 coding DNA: TGTGCCAGCAGCCCAGGCTGGCGGGGGGGCACAGATACGCAGTATTTT. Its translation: CASSPGWRGGTDTQYF.

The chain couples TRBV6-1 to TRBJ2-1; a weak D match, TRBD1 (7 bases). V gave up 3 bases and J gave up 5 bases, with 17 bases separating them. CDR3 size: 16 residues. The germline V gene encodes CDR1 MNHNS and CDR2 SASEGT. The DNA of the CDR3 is TGTGCCAGCAGTGATCCGACAGGGAGGTTGGACAATGAGCAGTTCTTC. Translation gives CASSDPTGRLDNEQFF.

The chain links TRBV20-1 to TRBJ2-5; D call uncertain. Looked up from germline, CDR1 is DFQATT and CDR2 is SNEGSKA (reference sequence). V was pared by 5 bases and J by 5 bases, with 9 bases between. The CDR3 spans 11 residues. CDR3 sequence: CSAVPSETQYF. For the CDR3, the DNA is TGCAGTGCTGTCCCCTCGGAGACCCAGTACTTC.

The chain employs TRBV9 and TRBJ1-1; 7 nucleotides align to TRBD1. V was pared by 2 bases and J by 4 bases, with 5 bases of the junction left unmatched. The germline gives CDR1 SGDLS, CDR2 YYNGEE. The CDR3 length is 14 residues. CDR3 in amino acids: CASSVGQAGTEAFF. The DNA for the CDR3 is TGTGCCAGCAGCGTTGGACAGGCGGGCACTGAAGCTTTCTTT.

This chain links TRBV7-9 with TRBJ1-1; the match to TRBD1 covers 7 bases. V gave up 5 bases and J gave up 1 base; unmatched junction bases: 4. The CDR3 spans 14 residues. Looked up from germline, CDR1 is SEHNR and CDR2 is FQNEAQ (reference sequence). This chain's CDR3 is CASSAGQQNTEAFF. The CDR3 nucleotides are TGTGCCAGCAGCGCGGGACAGCAGAACACTGAAGCTTTCTTT.

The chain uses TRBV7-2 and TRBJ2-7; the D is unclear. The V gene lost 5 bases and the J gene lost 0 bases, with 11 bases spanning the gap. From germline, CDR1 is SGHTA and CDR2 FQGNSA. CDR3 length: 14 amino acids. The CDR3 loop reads CASSPRKSSYEQYF. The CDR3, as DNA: TGTGCCAGCAGCCCCAGGAAGTCCTCCTACGAGCAGTACTTC. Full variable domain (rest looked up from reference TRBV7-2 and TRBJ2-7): GAGVSQSPSNKVTEKGKDVELRCDPISGHTALYWYRQSLGQGLEFLIYFQGNSAPDKSGLPSDRFSAERTGGSVSTLTIQRTQQEDSAVYLCASSPRKSSYEQYFGPGTRLTVT.

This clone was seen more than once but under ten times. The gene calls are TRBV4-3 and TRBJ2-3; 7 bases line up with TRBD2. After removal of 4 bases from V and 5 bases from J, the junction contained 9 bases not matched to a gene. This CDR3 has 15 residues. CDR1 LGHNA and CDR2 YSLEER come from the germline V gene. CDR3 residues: CASSPGDYSIDTQYF. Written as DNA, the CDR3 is TGCGCCAGCAGCCCGGGGGACTATTCAATAGATACGCAGTATTTT.

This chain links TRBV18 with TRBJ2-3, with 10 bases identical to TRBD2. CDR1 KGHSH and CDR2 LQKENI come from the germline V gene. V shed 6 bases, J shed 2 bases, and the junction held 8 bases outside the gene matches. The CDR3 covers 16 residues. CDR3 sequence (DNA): TGTGCCAGCTCGCGCACAGCGGGGGGGCCCACAGATACGCAGTATTTT. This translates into CASSRTAGGPTDTQYF.